This T cell receptor (beta chain) comes out of a study of T cells after posttransplantation cyclophosphamide listed by TCRdb under 2016. Regarding the research as a whole: The study tracked T cell repertoire reconstitution by TRB sequencing after myeloablative bone marrow transplantation using posttransplantation cyclophosphamide as GVHD prophylaxis. Samples from 30 to 40 PTCy-treated patients and 15 to 20 related bone marrow donors of those patients were subjected to antigen receptor sequencing. Blood from every one of the approximately 36 PTCy patients who had 1-year posttransplant specimens underwent TRB sequencing. In 3 patients, TRB sequencing was also performed on up to roughly 3 more blood samples taken 2 to 5.2 years after transplant, and in 4 patients, pretransplant blood was also TRB-sequenced. TRA and TRB clonality were tightly correlated in about ten samples, so subsequent TCR analyses focused on TRB only. Public TRB sequences were queried against a database of over 3,600 sequences associated with responses to pathogens, tumor antigens, self-antigens and alloantigens. Points the paper makes about the study in general: At 1-2 months, donor-recipient similarity was low but rose over the first year, and the later blood repertoires were often dominated by donor CD8+ memory clones. The TRB repertoires of T cells infiltrating skin or the GI tract showed only limited overlap with the TRB repertoires found in blood. Across 45 to 50 patients, TRB clonality was highly associated with recipient CMV seropositivity and CMV reactivation, and PTCy diversity was similar to diversity in CNI/methotrexate controls.

TRB sequencing was run on genomic DNA with either the immunoSEQ assay at survey resolution or the hsTCRB kit. As for how the authors treated the data: The immunoSEQ software was used for initial read processing, and the LymphoSeq R package was used for repertoire analyses. Clonality was calculated as 1 minus normalized Shannon entropy, and the Gini coefficient was also calculated for each TRB dataset. To infer phenotypes in unsorted samples, TRB sequences from sorted subsets of the recipient or donor were mapped onto the unsorted samples of the same recipient. TCRdb re-hosts the immuneACCESS table, in-frame sequences only. Its copies lack some clones; in the studies checked, an unresolved V gene accounts for under half of them, and the cause for the rest is not known. V, J and clone size derive from that table, while D and trimming were established from the DNA sequence. Recorded for this sample are about 36,000 clones; around 80% of them occurred a single time. About 7.6% of the sample belongs to the ten largest clones.

This clone was found once. Its recognized antigen is unknown. No much larger clonotype is one base removed from it; base qualities were not supplied. This specimen's treatment or condition label, per the study, means: high-dose cyclophosphamide on days +3 and +4 as single-agent GVHD prophylaxis. Patients in the PTCy group got busulfan and fludarabine conditioning, a marrow graft from a related or unrelated donor, and cyclophosphamide on days +3 and +4. PTCy-treated patients were drawn from a prospective multi-institutional clinical trial. Peripheral blood and bone marrow mononuclear cells were isolated by Ficoll-Hypaque density centrifugation and cryopreserved. Sorting of CD4+ and CD8+ T cells, including naive and memory subsets, was performed by FACS on a FACSAria II. CDR1 WSHSY and CDR2 SAAADI are derived from the germline V gene. The CDR3 sequence holds 15 residues, the cysteine and phenylalanine included. The entry retains the CDR3 DNA only, 45 bases that are in frame from base 1. V trim: 5 bases; J trim: 3 bases; unmatched bases: 8.

The starting material was CD4+ T cells sorted from blood, obtained 1,700 to 2,000 days after a stem cell transplant with posttransplant cyclophosphamide. This clonotype originated in a female patient aged 40-50 years who received an allogeneic stem cell transplant from a related donor, was CMV-positive, and had no GVHD. Some T cells present after a transplant may be cells of the graft donor. The chain is made from TRBV10-2 and TRBJ2-3; 7 central nucleotides agree with TRBD2. The CDR3 loop reads CASSRGGAGTDTQYF. Here is the DNA: TGCGCCAGCAGTCGCGGGGGAGCGGGGACAGATACGCAGTATTTT.